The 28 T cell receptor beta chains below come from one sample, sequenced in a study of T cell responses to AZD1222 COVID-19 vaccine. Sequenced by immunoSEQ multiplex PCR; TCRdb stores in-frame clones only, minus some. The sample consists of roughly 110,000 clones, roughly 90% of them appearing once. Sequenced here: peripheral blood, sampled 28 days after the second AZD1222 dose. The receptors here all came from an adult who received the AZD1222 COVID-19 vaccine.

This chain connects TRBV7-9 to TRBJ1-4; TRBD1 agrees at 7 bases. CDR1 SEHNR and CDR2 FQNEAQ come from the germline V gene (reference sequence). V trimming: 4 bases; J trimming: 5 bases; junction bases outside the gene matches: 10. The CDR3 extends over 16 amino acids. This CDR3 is CASSSFNRGPNEKLFF. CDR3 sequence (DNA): TGTGCCAGCAGCTCCTTCAACAGGGGCCCAAATGAAAAACTGTTTTTT. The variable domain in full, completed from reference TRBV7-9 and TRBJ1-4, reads DTGVSQNPRHKITKRGQNVTFRCDPISEHNRLYWYRQTLGQGPEFLTYFQNEAQLEKSRLLSDRFSAERPKGSFSTLEIQRTEQGDSAMYLCASSSFNRGPNEKLFFGSGTQLSVL.

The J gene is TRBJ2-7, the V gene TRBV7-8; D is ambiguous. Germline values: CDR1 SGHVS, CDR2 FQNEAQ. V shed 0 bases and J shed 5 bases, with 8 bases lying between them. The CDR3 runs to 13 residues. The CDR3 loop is CASSLARPHEQYF. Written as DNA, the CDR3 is TGTGCCAGCAGCTTAGCCCGCCCCCACGAGCAGTACTTC.

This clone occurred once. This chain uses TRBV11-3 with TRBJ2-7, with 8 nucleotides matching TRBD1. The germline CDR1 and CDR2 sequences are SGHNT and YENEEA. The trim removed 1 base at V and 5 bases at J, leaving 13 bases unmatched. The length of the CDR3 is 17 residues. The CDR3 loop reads CASSLGYLRTGKDEQYF. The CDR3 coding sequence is TGTGCCAGCAGCTTAGGCTACCTCAGGACAGGGAAGGACGAGCAGTACTTC.

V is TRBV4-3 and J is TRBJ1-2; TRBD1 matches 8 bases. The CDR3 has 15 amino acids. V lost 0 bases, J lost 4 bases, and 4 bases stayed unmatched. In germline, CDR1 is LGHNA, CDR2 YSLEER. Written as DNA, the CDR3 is TGCGCCAGCAGCCAAGATCGCCAGGGGGCCTATGGCTACACCTTC. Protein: CASSQDRQGAYGYTF.

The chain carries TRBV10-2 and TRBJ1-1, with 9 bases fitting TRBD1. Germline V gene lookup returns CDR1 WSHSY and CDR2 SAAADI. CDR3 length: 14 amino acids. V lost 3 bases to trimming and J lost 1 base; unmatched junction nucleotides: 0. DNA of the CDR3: TGCGCCAGCAGTGAACAGGGGGCGAACACTGAAGCTTTCTTT. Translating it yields CASSEQGANTEAFF.

CDR3 protein: CASSSPSRTPNTEAFF. In DNA form, the CDR3 reads TGCGCCAGCAGCTCCCCCTCCAGGACACCGAACACTGAAGCTTTCTTT. This chain uses TRBV5-1 with TRBJ1-1; D is perhaps TRBD1 (5 bases). V lost 3 bases and J lost 1, with 16 bases in between. From germline, CDR1 is SGHRS and CDR2 YFSETQ. The CDR3 has 16 amino acids. Full variable domain (remainder filled in from reference TRBV5-1 and TRBJ1-1): KAGVTQTPRYLIKTRGQQVTLSCSPISGHRSVSWYQQTPGQGLQFLFEYFSETQRNKGNFPGRFSGRQFSNSRSEMNVSTLELGDSALYLCASSSPSRTPNTEAFFGQGTRLTVV.

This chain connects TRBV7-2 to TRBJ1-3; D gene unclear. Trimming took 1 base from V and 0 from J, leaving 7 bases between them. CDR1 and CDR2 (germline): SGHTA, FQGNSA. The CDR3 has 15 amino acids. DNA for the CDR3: TGTGCCAGCAGCTTAGTCCCCGGCTCTGGAAACACCATATATTTT. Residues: CASSLVPGSGNTIYF.

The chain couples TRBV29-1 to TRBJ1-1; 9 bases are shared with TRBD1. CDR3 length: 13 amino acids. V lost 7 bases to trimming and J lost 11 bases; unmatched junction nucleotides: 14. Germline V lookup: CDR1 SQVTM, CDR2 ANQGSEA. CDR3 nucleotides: TGCAGCGGGCACGGGACAGGGACCACTGGGGCTTTCTTT. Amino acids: CSGHGTGTTGAFF.

The CDR3 sequence: CASSQQGGAYGYTF. DNA of the CDR3: TGTGCCAGCAGCCAACAAGGGGGCGCCTACGGCTACACCTTC. V usage is TRBV3-1 (or the pseudogene TRBV3-2) and J usage is TRBJ1-2; 7 bases line up with TRBD1. The junction had 8 bases not matched to a gene; V was cut back by 2 bases and J by 8 bases. Germline CDR1 reads LGHDT; CDR2 reads YNNKEL (reference sequence). CDR3 size: 14 residues.

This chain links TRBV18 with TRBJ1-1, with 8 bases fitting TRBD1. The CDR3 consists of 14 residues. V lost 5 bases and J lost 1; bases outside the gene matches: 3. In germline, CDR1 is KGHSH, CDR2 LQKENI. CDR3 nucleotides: TGTGCCAGCTCAAGACAGGGGAGGAACACTGAAGCTTTCTTT. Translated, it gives CASSRQGRNTEAFF.

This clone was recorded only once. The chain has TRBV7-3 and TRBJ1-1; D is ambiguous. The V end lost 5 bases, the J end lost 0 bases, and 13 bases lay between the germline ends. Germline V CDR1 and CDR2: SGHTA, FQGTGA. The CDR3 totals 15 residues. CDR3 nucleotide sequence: TGTGCCAGCAGCCCCTCAGGTCGCATGAACACTGAAGCTTTCTTT. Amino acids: CASSPSGRMNTEAFF.

This CDR3 reads CASHGLRVLNTEAFF. CDR3 DNA sequence: TGTGCCAGCCATGGACTAAGGGTTTTGAACACTGAAGCTTTCTTT. The chain links TRBV28 to TRBJ1-1; D remains ambiguous. The CDR3 is 15 amino acids. V shed 8 bases and J shed 0 bases, with 16 bases lying between them. CDR1 MDHEN and CDR2 SYDVKM come from the germline V gene.

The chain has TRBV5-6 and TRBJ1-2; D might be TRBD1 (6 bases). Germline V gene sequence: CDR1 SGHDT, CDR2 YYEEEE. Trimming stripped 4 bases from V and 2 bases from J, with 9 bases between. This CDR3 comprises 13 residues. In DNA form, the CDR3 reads TGTGCCAGCAGCCTAGACAGGAACTATGGCTACACCTTC. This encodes CASSLDRNYGYTF.

The DNA of the CDR3 is TGTGCCAGCAGCCTCGGAGGGCCGCGATCTGCAACTAATGAAAAACTGTTTTTT. This codes for CASSLGGPRSATNEKLFF. The chain combines TRBV5-8 with TRBJ1-4; D is unclear. CDR1 SGHTS and CDR2 YDEGEE come from the germline V gene. V shed 4 bases and J shed 0 bases, with 19 bases lying between them. The CDR3 runs to 18 residues.

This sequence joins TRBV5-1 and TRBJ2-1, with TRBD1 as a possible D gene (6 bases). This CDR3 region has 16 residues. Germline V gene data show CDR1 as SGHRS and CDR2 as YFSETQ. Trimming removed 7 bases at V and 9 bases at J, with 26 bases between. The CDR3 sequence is CASQPGHSAFALEQFF. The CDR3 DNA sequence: TGCGCCAGCCAACCGGGACACAGCGCGTTTGCCCTTGAGCAGTTCTTC.

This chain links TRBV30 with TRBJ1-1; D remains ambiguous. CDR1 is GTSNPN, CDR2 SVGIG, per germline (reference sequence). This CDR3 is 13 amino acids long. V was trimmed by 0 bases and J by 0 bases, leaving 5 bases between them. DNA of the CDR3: TGTGCCTGGAGTGTAGAGGTGAACACTGAAGCTTTCTTT. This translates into CAWSVEVNTEAFF.

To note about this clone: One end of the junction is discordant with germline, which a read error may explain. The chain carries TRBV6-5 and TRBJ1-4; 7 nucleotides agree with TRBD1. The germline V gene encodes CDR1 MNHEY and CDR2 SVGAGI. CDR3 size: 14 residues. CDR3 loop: CASTRTGWNGKLFF. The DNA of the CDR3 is TGTGCCAGCACCAGGACAGGTTGGAATGGAAAACTGTTTTTT.

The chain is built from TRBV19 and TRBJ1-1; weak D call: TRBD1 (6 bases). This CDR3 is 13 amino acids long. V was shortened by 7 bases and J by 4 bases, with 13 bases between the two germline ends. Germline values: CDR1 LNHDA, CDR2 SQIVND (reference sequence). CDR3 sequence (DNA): TGTGCCAGTATTATGCAGGGGAGCACTGAAGCTTTCTTT. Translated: CASIMQGSTEAFF.

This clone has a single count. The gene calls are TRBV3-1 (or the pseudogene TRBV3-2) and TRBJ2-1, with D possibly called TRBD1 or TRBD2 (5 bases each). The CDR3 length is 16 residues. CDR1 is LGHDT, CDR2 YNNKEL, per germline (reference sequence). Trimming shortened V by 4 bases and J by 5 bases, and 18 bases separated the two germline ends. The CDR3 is CASSPLGVAHNNEQFF. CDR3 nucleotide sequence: TGTGCCAGCAGCCCCCTGGGGGTAGCGCACAACAATGAGCAGTTCTTC.

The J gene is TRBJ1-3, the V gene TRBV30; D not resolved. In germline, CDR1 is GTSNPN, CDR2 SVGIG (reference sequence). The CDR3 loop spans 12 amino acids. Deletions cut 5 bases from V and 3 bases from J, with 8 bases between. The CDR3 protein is CAWASDGNTIYF. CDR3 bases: TGTGCCTGGGCATCCGATGGAAACACCATATATTTT.

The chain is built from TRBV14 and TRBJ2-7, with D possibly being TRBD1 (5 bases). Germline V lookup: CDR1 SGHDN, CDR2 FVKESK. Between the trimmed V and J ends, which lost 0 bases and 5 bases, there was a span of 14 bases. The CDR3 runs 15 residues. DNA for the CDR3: TGTGCCAGCAGCCAAGATCTGGCAGGGAAGGACGAGCAGTACTTC. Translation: CASSQDLAGKDEQYF.

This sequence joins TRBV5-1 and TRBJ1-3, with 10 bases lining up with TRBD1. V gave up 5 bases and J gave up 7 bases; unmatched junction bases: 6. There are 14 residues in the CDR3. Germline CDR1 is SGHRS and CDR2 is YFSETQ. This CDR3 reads CASRTSDRGNTIYF. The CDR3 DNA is TGCGCCAGCAGAACCTCGGACAGGGGGAACACCATATATTTT.

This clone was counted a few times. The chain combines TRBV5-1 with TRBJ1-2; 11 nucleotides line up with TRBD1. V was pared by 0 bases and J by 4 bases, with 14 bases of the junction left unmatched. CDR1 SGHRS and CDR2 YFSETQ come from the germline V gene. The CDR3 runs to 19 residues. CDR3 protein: CASSLGYGTGGPYGYGYTF. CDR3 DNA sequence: TGCGCCAGCAGCTTGGGGTACGGGACAGGGGGACCTTACGGCTATGGCTACACCTTC.

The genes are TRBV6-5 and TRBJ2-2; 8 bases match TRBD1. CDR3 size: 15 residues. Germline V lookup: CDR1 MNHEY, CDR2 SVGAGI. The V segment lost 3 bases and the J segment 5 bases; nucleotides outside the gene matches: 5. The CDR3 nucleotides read TGTGCCAGCAGTTATAAACAGGGGGGTACCGGGGAGCTGTTTTTT. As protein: CASSYKQGGTGELFF.

The CDR3 here is CASVPPRGGSPLHF. Here the CDR3 DNA reads TGTGCCAGCGTACCTCCCAGGGGCGGATCACCCCTCCACTTT. The chain combines TRBV6-5 with TRBJ1-6, with D possibly matching TRBD1 (6 bases). Trimming removed 8 bases at V and 10 bases at J, with 18 bases between. The CDR3 runs to 14 residues. Germline assignment: CDR1 MNHEY and CDR2 SVGAGI.

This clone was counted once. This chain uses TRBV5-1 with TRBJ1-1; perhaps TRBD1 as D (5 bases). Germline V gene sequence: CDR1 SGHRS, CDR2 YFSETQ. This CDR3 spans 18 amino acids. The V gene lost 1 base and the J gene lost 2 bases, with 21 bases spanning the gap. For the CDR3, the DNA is TGCGCCAGCAGCTTGTCGGGGGTAGGAGGGTTAAAAAACACTGAAGCTTTCTTT. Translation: CASSLSGVGGLKNTEAFF.

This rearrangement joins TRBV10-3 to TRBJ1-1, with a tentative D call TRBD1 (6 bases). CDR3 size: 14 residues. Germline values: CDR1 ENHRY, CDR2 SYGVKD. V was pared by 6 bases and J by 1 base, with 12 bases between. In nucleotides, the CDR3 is TGTGCCATCAGAACGACAGGAAAGAACACTGAAGCTTTCTTT. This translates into CAIRTTGKNTEAFF.

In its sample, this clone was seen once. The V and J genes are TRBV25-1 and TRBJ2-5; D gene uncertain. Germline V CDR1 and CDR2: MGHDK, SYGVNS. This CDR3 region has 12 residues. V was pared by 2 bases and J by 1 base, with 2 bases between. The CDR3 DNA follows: TGTGCCAGCAGTGAAACCCAAGAGACCCAGTACTTC. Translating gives CASSETQETQYF.